One sample yielded the 8 T cell receptor beta chains listed below, sequenced in a study of cytomegalovirus exposure and HLA in healthy donors. 60 Vbeta and 13 Jbeta primers were used in PCR. Sequenced by immunoSEQ multiplex PCR; TCRdb stores in-frame clones only, minus some. This sample has 180,000 or so clones; 82% occur once, and the top ten carry over 1.5%. Sequencing was carried out using PBMCs. These receptors were obtained from a man aged 35-49 years in good health and CMV-seronegative.

The chain employs TRBV28 and TRBJ2-6, with D maybe TRBD1 (6 bases). Trimming removed 6 bases from V and 4 bases from J, with 13 bases in between. In germline, CDR1 is MDHEN, CDR2 SYDVKM. The CDR3 has 15 residues. The CDR3 loop is CASRPTGPGANVLTF. The CDR3 region has the DNA TGTGCCAGCAGACCCACAGGGCCCGGGGCCAACGTCCTGACTTTC.

This clone was counted between two and nine times. The CDR3 here is CASSPRGAIPSGANVLTF. The CDR3 region has the DNA TGTGCCAGCAGCCCCAGGGGGGCTATACCGTCTGGGGCCAACGTCCTGACTTTC. The V and J genes are TRBV9 and TRBJ2-6; perhaps TRBD1 as D (7 bases). The CDR3 has 18 amino acids. The V gene's germline CDR1 is SGDLS and CDR2 YYNGEE. The V end was cut by 4 bases, the J end by 1 base, with 18 bases between.

The CDR3 coding sequence is TGTGCCAGCAGTGACCCTAGCGGGGGATCCTACAATGAGCAGTTCTTC. This gives the protein CASSDPSGGSYNEQFF. The J gene is TRBJ2-1, the V gene TRBV6-1; 10 bases are a match to TRBD2. After removal of 3 bases from V and 1 base from J, the junction contained 3 bases not matched to a gene. The CDR3 spans 16 residues. In germline, CDR1 is MNHNS, CDR2 SASEGT.

The chain links TRBV19 to TRBJ1-5, with TRBD1 identical over 10 bases. After removal of 3 bases from V and 0 bases from J, the junction contained 2 bases not matched to a gene. Looked up from germline, CDR1 is LNHDA and CDR2 is SQIVND (reference sequence). This CDR3 comprises 16 residues. Here the CDR3 DNA reads TGTGCCAGTAGTATTTGGACAGGGGGTAGCAATCAGCCCCAGCATTTT. Amino acid sequence: CASSIWTGGSNQPQHF.

Note on this clone: At one of its ends the junction is not consistent with the germline gene, which may arise from a read error. The V and J genes are TRBV7-3 and TRBJ2-5, with TRBD1 matching over 7 bases. Germline V CDR1 and CDR2: SGHTA, FQGTGA. The CDR3 consists of 12 residues. The CDR3 region is CASSSNRDSLDF. The CDR3 DNA follows: TGTGCCAGCAGCTCCAACCGGGACAGTCTTGACTTC.

The chain couples TRBV5-4 to TRBJ2-1; 10 bases match TRBD2. The V gene's germline CDR1 is SGHNT and CDR2 YYREEE (reference sequence). The J segment lost 5 bases and the V segment lost 3 bases, leaving 5 bases of the junction unmatched. The CDR3 spans 15 residues. CDR3 residues: CASSWGAGGNNEQFF. In DNA form, the CDR3 reads TGTGCCAGCAGCTGGGGAGCGGGAGGGAACAATGAGCAGTTCTTC.

The chain has TRBV5-6 and TRBJ2-7; D not certain. Trimming removed 3 bases from V and 0 bases from J, with 10 bases in between. The CDR3 has 14 amino acids. Looked up from germline, CDR1 is SGHDT and CDR2 is YYEEEE. CDR3 in DNA: TGTGCCAGCAGCTCGACTCCAAGCTCCTACGAGCAGTACTTC. Translated: CASSSTPSSYEQYF.

The DNA of the CDR3 is TGCAGCGTCGAACAGGGCCCATATGGCTACACCTTC. Translated, it gives CSVEQGPYGYTF. V is TRBV29-1 and J is TRBJ1-2, with D perhaps matching TRBD1 (6 bases). The germline V gene encodes CDR1 SQVTM and CDR2 ANQGSEA. V was cut by 6 bases and J by 5 bases, with 13 bases left in between. The CDR3 covers 12 residues.